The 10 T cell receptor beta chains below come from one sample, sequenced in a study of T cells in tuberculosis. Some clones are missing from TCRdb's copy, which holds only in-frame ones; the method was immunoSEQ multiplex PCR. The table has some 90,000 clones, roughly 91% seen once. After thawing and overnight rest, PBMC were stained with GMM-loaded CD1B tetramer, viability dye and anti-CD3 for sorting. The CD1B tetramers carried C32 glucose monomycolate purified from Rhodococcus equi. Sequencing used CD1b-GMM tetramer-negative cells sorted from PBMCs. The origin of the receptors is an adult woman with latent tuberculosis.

CDR3 sequence reads: CASSPSRWTANTEAFF. The DNA of the CDR3 is TGCGCCAGCAGCCCTTCCCGTTGGACAGCTAACACTGAAGCTTTCTTT. V is TRBV5-1 and J is TRBJ1-1, with D tentatively TRBD1 (6 bases). The germline V gene encodes CDR1 SGHRS and CDR2 YFSETQ. Trimming pared 4 bases from V and 2 bases from J, leaving 18 bases between. This CDR3 is built from 16 residues.

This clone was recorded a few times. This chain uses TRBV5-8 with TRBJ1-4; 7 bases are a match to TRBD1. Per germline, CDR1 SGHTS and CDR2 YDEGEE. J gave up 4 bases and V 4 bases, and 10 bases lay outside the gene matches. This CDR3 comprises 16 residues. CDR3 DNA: TGTGCCAGCAGCCGCGGGGCAGGGGGGCTTAATGAAAAACTGTTTTTT. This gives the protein CASSRGAGGLNEKLFF.

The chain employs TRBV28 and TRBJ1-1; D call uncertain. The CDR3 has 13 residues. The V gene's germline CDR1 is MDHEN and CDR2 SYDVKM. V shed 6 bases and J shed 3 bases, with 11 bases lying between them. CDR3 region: CASSYATYTEAFF. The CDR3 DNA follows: TGTGCCAGCAGCTATGCCACTTACACTGAAGCTTTCTTT.

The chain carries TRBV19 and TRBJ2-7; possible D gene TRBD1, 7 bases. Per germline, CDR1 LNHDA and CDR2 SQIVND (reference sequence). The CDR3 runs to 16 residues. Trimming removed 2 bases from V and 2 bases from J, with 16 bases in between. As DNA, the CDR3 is TGTGCCAGTAGTATAATGAGCGGGCAGGGGGCCTACGAGCAGTACTTC. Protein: CASSIMSGQGAYEQYF. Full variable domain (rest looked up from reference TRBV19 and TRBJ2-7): DGGITQSPKYLFRKEGQNVTLSCEQNLNHDAMYWYRQDPGQGLRLIYYSQIVNDFQKGDIAEGYSVSREKKESFPLTVTSAQKNPTAFYLCASSIMSGQGAYEQYFGPGTRLTVT.

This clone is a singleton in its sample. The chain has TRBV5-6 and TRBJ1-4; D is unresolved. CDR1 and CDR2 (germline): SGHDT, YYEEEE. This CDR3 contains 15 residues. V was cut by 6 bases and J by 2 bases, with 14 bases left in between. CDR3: CASTSLTGTNEKLFF. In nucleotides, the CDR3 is TGTGCCAGCACCTCTCTAACGGGGACTAATGAAAAACTGTTTTTT.

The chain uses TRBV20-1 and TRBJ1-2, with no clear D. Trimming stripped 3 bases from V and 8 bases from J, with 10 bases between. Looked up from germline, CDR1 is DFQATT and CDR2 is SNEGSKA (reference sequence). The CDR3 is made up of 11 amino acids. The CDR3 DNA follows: TGCAGTGCTAGCAGGACGGGGGGCTACACCTTC. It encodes CSASRTGGYTF.

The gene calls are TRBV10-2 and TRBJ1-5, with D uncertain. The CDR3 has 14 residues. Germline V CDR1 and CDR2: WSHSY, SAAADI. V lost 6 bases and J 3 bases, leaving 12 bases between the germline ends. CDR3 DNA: TGCGCCAGCAGAAGTGAGGGCGTCAATCAGCCCCAGCATTTT. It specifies CASRSEGVNQPQHF.

The CDR3 protein is CASSLGQGNSPLHF. CDR3 bases: TGTGCCAGCAGTTTGGGACAGGGCAATTCACCCCTCCACTTT. The chain couples TRBV27 to TRBJ1-6; TRBD1 agrees at 9 bases. The J segment lost 7 bases and the V segment lost 3 bases, leaving 1 base of the junction unmatched. Per germline, CDR1 MNHEY and CDR2 SMNVEV (reference sequence). There are 14 residues in the CDR3.

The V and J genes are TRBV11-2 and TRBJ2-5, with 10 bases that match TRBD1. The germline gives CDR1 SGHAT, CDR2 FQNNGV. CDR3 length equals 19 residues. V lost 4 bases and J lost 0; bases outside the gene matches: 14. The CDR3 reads CASSSKLGQGPGYQETQYF. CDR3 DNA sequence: TGTGCCAGCAGCTCAAAGTTGGGACAGGGGCCGGGGTACCAAGAGACCCAGTACTTC. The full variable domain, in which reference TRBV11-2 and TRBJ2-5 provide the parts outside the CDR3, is EAGVAQSPRYKIIEKRQSVAFWCNPISGHATLYWYQQILGQGPKLLIQFQNNGVVDDSQLPKDRFSAERLKGVDSTLKIQPAKLEDSAVYLCASSSKLGQGPGYQETQYFGPGTRLLVL.

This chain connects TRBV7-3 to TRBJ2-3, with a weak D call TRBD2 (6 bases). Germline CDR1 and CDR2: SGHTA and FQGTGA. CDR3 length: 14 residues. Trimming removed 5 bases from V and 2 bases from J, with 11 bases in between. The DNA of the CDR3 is TGTGCCAGCAGCGACGCGGGGAACACAGATACGCAGTATTTT. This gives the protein CASSDAGNTDTQYF.